This T cell receptor beta chain was observed in a study of T-cell reconstitution after alpha-beta-depleted transplantation in children. Looked up from germline, CDR1 is MDHEN and CDR2 is SYDVKM. The CDR3 runs 14 residues. Trimming pared 3 bases from V and 7 bases from J, leaving 13 bases between. Preparation of the TCRbeta library was carried out with unique molecular identifiers. MiXCR, run by TCRdb on the PCR reads, gives a single entry per CDR3 protein. The data hold about 580,000 distinct CDR3 sequences, with 25% to 30% observed a single time. This chain links TRBV28 with TRBJ2-1, with TRBD2 as a possible D gene (5 bases). The clonotype comes from a boy less than two years old with Wiskott-Aldrich syndrome, due to receive a stem cell transplant. Here the sequenced sample was PBMCs, taken before TCRalphabeta/CD19-depleted stem cell transplant. CDR3 in amino acids: CASSFVGVMNEQFF. The DNA of the CDR3 is TGTGCCAGCAGTTTTGTGGGAGTGATGAATGAGCAGTTCTTC.